The sequence of this TCR beta chain was determined in a study of cytomegalovirus exposure and HLA in healthy donors. Findings of the study overall: The authors enumerated around 150 TCR beta chains as linked to cytomegalovirus. Across HLA loci, a later analysis found differing TCR association rates, with DRB1 most and HLA-C fewest.

Primers: 60 Vbeta forward and 13 Jbeta reverse. The repertoire was sequenced with immunoSEQ multiplex PCR; TCRdb's copy has only in-frame clones and lacks some. The sample has 100,000 to 120,000 clones, around four fifths seen once. Note on this clone: Its matching antigen is unknown.

With V trimmed by 1 base and J by 5 bases, 4 bases remained unmatched. This CDR3 is 14 amino acids long. Germline V gene data show CDR1 as SEHNR and CDR2 as FQNEAQ (reference sequence). It was healthy bone marrow donors who served as donors. Source material: PBMCs. The clonotype comes from a man aged 25-45 years in good health and CMV-seropositive. This chain uses TRBV7-9 with TRBJ2-7; TRBD1 aligns across 8 bases. The CDR3 loop is CASSLGYRGDEQYF. CDR3 sequence (DNA): TGTGCCAGCAGCTTAGGTTACAGGGGGGACGAGCAGTACTTC. The full variable domain, with the rest looked up from reference TRBV7-9 and TRBJ2-7, is DTGVSQNPRHKITKRGQNVTFRCDPISEHNRLYWYRQTLGQGPEFLTYFQNEAQLEKSRLLSDRFSAERPKGSFSTLEIQRTEQGDSAMYLCASSLGYRGDEQYFGPGTRLTVT.